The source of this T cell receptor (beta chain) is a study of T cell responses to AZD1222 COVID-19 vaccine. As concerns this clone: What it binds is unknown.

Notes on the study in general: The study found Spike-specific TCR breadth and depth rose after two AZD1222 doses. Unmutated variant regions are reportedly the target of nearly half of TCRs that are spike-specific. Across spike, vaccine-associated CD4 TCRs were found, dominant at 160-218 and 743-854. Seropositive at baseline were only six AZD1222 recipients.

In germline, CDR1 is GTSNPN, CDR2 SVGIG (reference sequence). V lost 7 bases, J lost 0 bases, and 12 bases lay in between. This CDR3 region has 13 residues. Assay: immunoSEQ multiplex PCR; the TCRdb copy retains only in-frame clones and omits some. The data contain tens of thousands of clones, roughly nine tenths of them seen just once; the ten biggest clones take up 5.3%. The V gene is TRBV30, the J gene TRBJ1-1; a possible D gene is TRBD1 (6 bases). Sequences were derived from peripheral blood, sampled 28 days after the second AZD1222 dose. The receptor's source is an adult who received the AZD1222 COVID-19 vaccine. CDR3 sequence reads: CALNRVLNTEAFF. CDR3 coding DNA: TGTGCCTTAAACAGGGTACTGAACACTGAAGCTTTCTTT.